One sample yielded the 29 T cell receptor beta chains listed below, sequenced in a study of T cells in Graves' hyperthyroidism and ophthalmopathy. Amplified TCR beta CDR3 regions derived from RNA transcripts. A first-round RT-PCR of the TCR CDR3 used the HTBI primer set. TCRdb used MiXCR to reprocess the multiplex PCR reads, holding one entry per CDR3 protein. This table holds 300,000 to 450,000 distinct CDR3 sequences, roughly 15% found once. The sequencing input was blood. The receptors come from a young woman with Graves' ophthalmopathy.

This clonotype was found many times. The chain couples TRBV18 to TRBJ1-2; 9 bases line up with TRBD1. This CDR3 has 15 amino acids. J lost 4 bases, V lost 0 bases, and 3 bases had no gene match. Germline V gene data show CDR1 as KGHSH and CDR2 as LQKENI. The CDR3 bases are TGTGCCAGCTCACCACCCCCGGACAGGGGCTATGGCTACACCTTC. Translation: CASSPPPDRGYGYTF.

V is TRBV11-2 and J is TRBJ1-6; D might be TRBD1 (6 bases). V was pared by 3 bases and J by 0 bases, with 12 bases between. The CDR3 has 17 amino acids. In germline, CDR1 is SGHAT, CDR2 FQNNGV. The CDR3 loop reads CASSFRGGGSYNSPLHF. The DNA of the CDR3 is TGTGCCAGCAGCTTCCGGGGAGGGGGCTCCTATAATTCACCCCTCCACTTT.

J is TRBJ2-3 and V is TRBV9; D is possibly TRBD1 (6 bases). CDR3 length: 15 amino acids. The ends were cut back, 4 bases at V and 5 bases at J, with 17 bases in the middle. The V gene's germline CDR1 is SGDLS and CDR2 YYNGEE. In DNA, the CDR3 is TGTGCCAGCAGCAGTTCGGACAGTATAGGAGATACGCAGTATTTT. This translates into CASSSSDSIGDTQYF. Full variable domain (remainder filled in from reference TRBV9 and TRBJ2-3): DSGVTQTPKHLITATGQRVTLRCSPRSGDLSVYWYQQSLDQGLQFLIQYYNGEERAKGNILERFSAQQFPDLHSELNLSSLELGDSALYFCASSSSDSIGDTQYFGPGTRLTVL.

This clonotype occurred a few times. The rearrangement joins TRBV9 to TRBJ2-3; 7 nucleotides agree with TRBD2. The CDR3 is 17 amino acids. V shed 4 bases, J shed 1 base, and the junction held 12 bases outside the gene matches. Germline V lookup: CDR1 SGDLS, CDR2 YYNGEE. CDR3: CASSSGLVWGGTDTQYF. The CDR3 DNA follows: TGTGCCAGCAGCTCAGGACTAGTCTGGGGAGGCACAGATACGCAGTATTTT.

The rearrangement joins TRBV2 to TRBJ2-1; D not resolved. The CDR3 length is 13 residues. The germline V and J ends were trimmed by 7 bases and 7 bases, with 14 bases remaining between them. Germline-derived CDR1 and CDR2 are SNHLY and FYNNEI. In nucleotides, the CDR3 is TGTGCCAGCACCCTAGTAGGGCGGAATGAGCAGTTCTTC. Protein product: CASTLVGRNEQFF.

At least ten counts were recorded for this clonotype. The V and J genes are TRBV14 and TRBJ1-4, with D unclear. CDR3 length: 13 amino acids. The germline CDR1 and CDR2 sequences are SGHDN and FVKESK. The ends were cut back, 0 bases at V and 5 bases at J, with 4 bases in the middle. The CDR3 DNA is TGTGCCAGCAGCCAAGAGATAAATGAAAAACTGTTTTTT. Translation gives CASSQEINEKLFF.

There are many counts of this clonotype. CDR3: CASAAAKETQYF. In DNA, the CDR3 is TGTGCCAGCGCGGCAGCCAAAGAGACCCAGTACTTC. The chain couples TRBV6-1 to TRBJ2-5; no reliable D call. The CDR3 extends over 12 amino acids. With 8 bases removed from V and 3 bases from J, the gap between germline ends came to 10 bases. CDR1 and CDR2 from the germline V gene are MNHNS and SASEGT.

This clonotype was seen a few times. The V gene is TRBV20-1, the J gene TRBJ2-7; 7 nucleotides agree with TRBD2. The CDR3 has 14 residues. Germline V gene sequence: CDR1 DFQATT, CDR2 SNEGSKA (reference sequence). Unmatched junction bases numbered 6, after V lost 4 bases and J lost 0 bases. CDR3 in amino acids: CSATSRGSSYEQYF. In nucleotides, the CDR3 is TGCAGTGCTACCTCGCGGGGGAGCTCCTACGAGCAGTACTTC.

This clonotype was observed at least ten times. The rearrangement links TRBV5-6 to TRBJ2-7; perhaps TRBD1 as D (5 bases). V lost 3 bases, J lost 3 bases, and 16 bases lay in between. The CDR3 loop spans 15 amino acids. Germline V lookup: CDR1 SGHDT, CDR2 YYEEEE. The CDR3 DNA sequence: TGTGCCAGCAGCTCAATCAGGGAAATGGTCTACGAGCAGTACTTC. It encodes CASSSIREMVYEQYF.

CDR3: CASSYSRGARDEQFF. The CDR3, as DNA: TGTGCCAGCAGTTACTCGCGGGGGGCAAGAGATGAGCAGTTCTTC. The V gene is TRBV6-5, the J gene TRBJ2-1, with 8 bases lining up with TRBD2. CDR1 and CDR2 (germline): MNHEY, SVGAGI. The CDR3 consists of 15 residues. V was clipped by 0 bases and J by 8 bases; unmatched bases: 6.

There are many counts of this clonotype. The V call is TRBV6-2 or TRBV6-3, the J call TRBJ2-1; the match to TRBD2 covers 9 bases. This CDR3 region has 13 residues. The V and J ends lost 6 bases and 10 bases, in that order; junction bases with no gene match: 7. CDR1 MNHEY and CDR2 SVGEGT come from the germline V gene. The CDR3 reads CASRGTSSGEQFF. The CDR3 DNA follows: TGTGCCAGCAGAGGGACTAGCTCTGGCGAGCAGTTCTTC.

This clonotype was detected ten times or more. The chain couples TRBV27 to TRBJ2-1; maybe TRBD1 (5 bases). Germline assignment: CDR1 MNHEY and CDR2 SMNVEV (reference sequence). The V end lost 6 bases, the J end lost 9 bases, and 15 bases lay between the germline ends. The CDR3 spans 13 residues. The CDR3 reads CASRQQARGEQFF. The CDR3 DNA sequence: TGTGCCAGCAGGCAGCAGGCTAGGGGTGAGCAGTTCTTC.

This clonotype appeared many times. This rearrangement joins TRBV20-1 to TRBJ1-6; 10 bases are shared with TRBD1. CDR1 is DFQATT and CDR2 is SNEGSKA in the germline V gene (reference sequence). This CDR3 is built from 16 residues. The J segment lost 7 bases and the V segment lost 0 bases, leaving 6 bases of the junction unmatched. The chain's CDR3 is CSARDRDRGENSPLHF. The CDR3 DNA sequence: TGCAGTGCTAGAGATCGGGACAGGGGTGAGAATTCACCCCTCCACTTT.

This clonotype was counted at least ten times. J is TRBJ2-1 and V is TRBV28; TRBD1 matches 7 bases. Germline trimming cut 6 bases from V and 2 bases from J; bases unmatched to any gene: 4. This CDR3 comprises 14 residues. The germline gives CDR1 MDHEN, CDR2 SYDVKM. CDR3 nucleotide sequence: TGTGCCAGCAGCAACAGGGGAACCTACAATGAGCAGTTCTTC. This encodes CASSNRGTYNEQFF.

The chain recombines TRBV19 with TRBJ1-2; 7 bases align to TRBD1. The CDR3 sequence is 13 residues long. Germline CDR1 reads LNHDA; CDR2 reads SQIVND (reference sequence). Trimming removed 5 bases from V and 4 bases from J; junction bases left unmatched: 4. The CDR3 sequence: CASSGDRVYGYTF. In DNA form, the CDR3 reads TGTGCCAGTAGTGGAGACAGGGTCTATGGCTACACCTTC.

As to this clonotype: Relative to the germline gene, one junction end is altered; a read error may explain this. V is TRBV7-2 and J is TRBJ2-5; D possibly corresponds to TRBD1 (6 bases). Germline V gene data show CDR1 as SGHTA and CDR2 as FQGNSA. CDR3 length: 14 amino acids. CDR3: CASSLGGGQETKYF. Written as DNA, the CDR3 is TGTGCCAGCAGCTTAGGTGGGGGCCAAGAGACCAAGTACTTC.

The chain joins TRBV12-3 or TRBV12-4 to TRBJ1-2, with 7 bases aligning to TRBD1. V lost 2 bases to trimming and J lost 4 bases; unmatched junction nucleotides: 4. The CDR3 covers 14 residues. The CDR3 DNA reads as TGTGCCAGCAGTTTAACCAGGGGGAGCTATGGCTACACCTTC. Protein product: CASSLTRGSYGYTF.

V is TRBV12-3 or TRBV12-4 and J is TRBJ2-7, with D maybe TRBD2 (5 bases). This CDR3 has 13 residues. Trimming removed 3 bases at V and 1 base at J, with 7 bases between. DNA for the CDR3: TGTGCCAGCAGTTTCGGGGAGTCCTACGAGCAGTACTTC. Residues: CASSFGESYEQYF.

This clonotype was observed many times. The chain is built from TRBV10-3 and TRBJ1-4; D remains ambiguous. V lost 2 bases to trimming and J lost 5 bases, with 15 bases between them. This CDR3 region has 16 residues. CDR1 and CDR2 (germline): ENHRY, SYGVKD. The DNA for the CDR3 is TGTGCCATCAGTGAGGGATCCCAGCTTTACAATGAAAAACTGTTTTTT. Residues: CAISEGSQLYNEKLFF.

There are many counts of this clonotype. This chain joins TRBV3-1 and TRBJ2-7; no firm D call. The CDR3 totals 17 residues. Germline assignment: CDR1 LGHDT and CDR2 YNNKEL (reference sequence). Trimming cost V 0 bases and J 7 bases, with 22 bases left between them. The CDR3 protein is CASSQEAWFTKIGEQYF. CDR3 bases: TGTGCCAGCAGCCAAGAAGCGTGGTTTACTAAAATCGGGGAGCAGTACTTC.

This clonotype was seen more than once but under ten times. J is TRBJ2-1 and V is TRBV6-1; 11 bases fit TRBD2. The CDR3 runs 17 residues. Trimming cost V 6 bases and J 0 bases; bases outside gene matches: 7. Germline CDR1 and CDR2: MNHNS and SASEGT. The CDR3 DNA reads as TGTGCCAGCAGCGGGACTAGCGGCACCAGCTCCTACAATGAGCAGTTCTTC. It codes for CASSGTSGTSSYNEQFF.

This clonotype has a count of ten or more. The chain recombines TRBV28 with TRBJ1-1; D is possibly TRBD1 (6 bases). This CDR3 has 14 amino acids. Germline V lookup: CDR1 MDHEN, CDR2 SYDVKM. The V end lost 5 bases, the J end lost 1 base, and 11 bases lay between the germline ends. The CDR3 protein is CASSPLGGNTEAFF. The CDR3 DNA sequence: TGTGCCAGCAGTCCTCTAGGGGGGAACACTGAAGCTTTCTTT.

This clonotype was seen many times. The chain recombines TRBV7-2 with TRBJ2-7; D is uncertain. The CDR3 has 11 residues. V shed 5 bases and J shed 7 bases, with 9 bases lying between them. Germline loops: CDR1 SGHTA, CDR2 FQGNSA. The CDR3 nucleotides are TGTGCCAGCAGCCACGGTGTGGAGCAGTACTTC. It translates to CASSHGVEQYF.

This clonotype was counted many times. The chain links TRBV11-2 to TRBJ2-3; D is possibly TRBD2 (6 bases). The CDR3 is 13 amino acids. The ends were cut back, 1 base at V and 6 bases at J, with 8 bases in the middle. CDR1 SGHAT and CDR2 FQNNGV come from the germline V gene. The chain's CDR3 is CASSLVAGDTQYF. CDR3 coding DNA: TGTGCCAGCAGCTTAGTCGCGGGGGATACGCAGTATTTT. The full variable domain, in which reference TRBV11-2 and TRBJ2-3 provide the parts outside the CDR3, is EAGVAQSPRYKIIEKRQSVAFWCNPISGHATLYWYQQILGQGPKLLIQFQNNGVVDDSQLPKDRFSAERLKGVDSTLKIQPAKLEDSAVYLCASSLVAGDTQYFGPGTRLTVL.

Ten or more counts support this clonotype. This chain joins TRBV9 and TRBJ2-1; weak D call: TRBD2 (5 bases). The CDR3 runs to 16 residues. CDR1 SGDLS and CDR2 YYNGEE come from the germline V gene. Trimming pared 3 bases from V and 1 base from J, leaving 14 bases between. CDR3 bases: TGTGCCAGCAGCGCGTCGAGGAGGTCATCCTACAATGAGCAGTTCTTC. It codes for CASSASRRSSYNEQFF.

This clonotype was seen many times. The J gene is TRBJ1-4, the V gene TRBV2; tentative D call: TRBD1 (6 bases). V was trimmed by 6 bases and J by 0 bases, leaving 14 bases between them. From germline, CDR1 is SNHLY and CDR2 FYNNEI. The CDR3 is 16 residues long. The CDR3 reads CASRSGAGSTNEKLFF. The DNA for the CDR3 is TGTGCCAGCAGATCGGGGGCTGGGTCAACTAATGAAAAACTGTTTTTT.

This clonotype was observed a few times. The rearrangement links TRBV7-6 to TRBJ2-5; a possible D gene is TRBD2 (6 bases). V lost 3 bases to trimming and J lost 5 bases, with 13 bases between them. Per the germline V gene, CDR1 is SGHVS and CDR2 is FNYEAQ. This CDR3 region has 14 residues. The CDR3 coding sequence is TGTGCCAGCAGCTTGCGAGGGGAGGTGGAGACCCAGTACTTC. Its protein product is CASSLRGEVETQYF. Full variable domain (outside the CDR3, taken from reference TRBV7-6 and TRBJ2-5): GAGVSQSPRYKVTKRGQDVALRCDPISGHVSLYWYRQALGQGPEFLTYFNYEAQQDKSGLPNDRFSAERPEGSISTLTIQRTEQRDSAMYRCASSLRGEVETQYFGPGTRLLVL.

This clonotype was seen repeatedly, ten times or more. The chain has TRBV18 and TRBJ1-1; TRBD1 agrees at 9 bases. The CDR3 has 15 residues. The ends lost 3 bases at V and 1 base at J; junction bases unmatched: 3. Germline V gives CDR1 KGHSH, CDR2 LQKENI. The CDR3 DNA reads TGTGCCAGCTCACCCCAGGACAGGGGGAACACTGAAGCTTTCTTT. Translated: CASSPQDRGNTEAFF. The whole variable domain, remainder taken from reference TRBV18 and TRBJ1-1, is NAGVMQNPRHLVRRRGQEARLRCSPMKGHSHVYWYRQLPEEGLKFMVYLQKENIIDESGMPKERFSAEFPKEGPSILRIQQVVRGDSAAYFCASSPQDRGNTEAFFGQGTRLTVV.

This chain uses TRBV7-9 with TRBJ2-5; TRBD1 is a possible D gene (6 bases). The CDR3 runs 15 residues. Trimming took off 5 bases at V and 5 bases at J, with 18 bases between the two ends. Looked up from germline, CDR1 is SEHNR and CDR2 is FQNEAQ (reference sequence). In nucleotides, the CDR3 is TGTGCCAGCAGCGAACTGCTCGGTGGGGGCGAGACCCAGTACTTC. It encodes CASSELLGGGETQYF.